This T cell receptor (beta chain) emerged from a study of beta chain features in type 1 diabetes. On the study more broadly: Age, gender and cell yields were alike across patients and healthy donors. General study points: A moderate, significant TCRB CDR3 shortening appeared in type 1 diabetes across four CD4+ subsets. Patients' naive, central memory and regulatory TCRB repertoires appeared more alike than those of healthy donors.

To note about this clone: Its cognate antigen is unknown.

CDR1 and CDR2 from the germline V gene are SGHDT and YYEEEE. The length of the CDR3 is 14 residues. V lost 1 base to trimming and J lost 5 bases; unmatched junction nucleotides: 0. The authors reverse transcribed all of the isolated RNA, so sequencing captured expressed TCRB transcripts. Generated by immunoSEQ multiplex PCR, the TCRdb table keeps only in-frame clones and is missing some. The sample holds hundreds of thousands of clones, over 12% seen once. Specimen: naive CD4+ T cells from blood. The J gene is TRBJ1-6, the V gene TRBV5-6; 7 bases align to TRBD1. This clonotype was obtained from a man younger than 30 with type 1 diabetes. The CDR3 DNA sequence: TGTGCCAGCAGCTTGACAGGGGATAATTCACCCCTCCACTTT. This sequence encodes CASSLTGDNSPLHF.